Listed below are T cell receptor beta chains from one sample, sequenced in a study of long-term antiretroviral therapy in people with HIV. TCRdb's copy holds only in-frame clones and misses some; the assay was immunoSEQ multiplex PCR. The table records some 22,000 clones, over 80% of them present only once. The input for sequencing was unsorted PBMCs, taken roughly 4 years after starting antiretroviral therapy. These receptors all stem from a man between 18 and 29 years old with HIV. CDR3s include the opening cysteine and the closing phenylalanine or tryptophan. The D gene is left open where the match is weak.

j_call v_call d_call cdr3_nt cdr3_aa
TRBJ2-1 TRBV7-9 . TGTGCCAGTCTAACGGGACACTTAAATGAGCAGTTCTTC CASLTGHLNEQFF
TRBJ1-4 TRBV28 . TGTGCCAGCAGTTTACCCGATAATGAAAAACTGTTTTTT CASSLPDNEKLFF
TRBJ2-5 TRBV6-1 . TGTGCCAGCAGTGCCGTGTGGGACCCTTCCGAATATTTGCGTTTCGAGACCCAGTACTTC CASSAVWDPSEYLRFETQYF
TRBJ2-2 TRBV6-1 . TGTGCCACCGAGGAGAGGAACACCGGGGAGCTGTTTTTT CATEERNTGELFF
TRBJ1-3 TRBV9 TRBD1 TGTGCCAGCAGCCCCCCGGGGAGGGGGCAAGGAAACACCATATATTTT CASSPPGRGQGNTIYF
TRBJ1-6 TRBV28 . TGTGCCAGCAGTAACCCTGCGGGCAGCCATAATTCACCCCTCCACTTT CASSNPAGSHNSPLHF
TRBJ1-2 TRBV5-1 . TGCGCCAGCAGCTTGGACAGCTCAATCTATGGCTACACCTTC CASSLDSSIYGYTF
TRBJ1-2 TRBV19 TRBD1 TGTGCCAGTACAGGGGGCTATGGCTACACCTTC CASTGGYGYTF
TRBJ2-3 TRBV9 TRBD2 TGTGCCAGCAGCACCAGGACTAGCGGGGGACCAGATACGCAGTATTTT CASSTRTSGGPDTQYF
TRBJ2-5 TRBV14 TRBD1 TGTGCCAGCAGCCCCAACAGGGGGCGGGAGACCCAGTACTTC CASSPNRGRETQYF